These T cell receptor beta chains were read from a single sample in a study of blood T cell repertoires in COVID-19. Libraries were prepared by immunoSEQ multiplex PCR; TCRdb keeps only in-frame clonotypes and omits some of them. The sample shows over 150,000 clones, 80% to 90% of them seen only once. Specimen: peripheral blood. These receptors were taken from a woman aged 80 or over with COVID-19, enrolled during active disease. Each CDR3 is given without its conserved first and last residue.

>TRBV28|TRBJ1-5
ASSFGGYNQPQH
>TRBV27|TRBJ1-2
ASSLRGQFYGYT
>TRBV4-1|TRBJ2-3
ASSQPAGGSDTQY
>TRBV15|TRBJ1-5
ATSRLGQGAVNQPQH
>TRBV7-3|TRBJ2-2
ASSPNRAGELF
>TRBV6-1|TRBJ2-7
ASSDGGRYEQY
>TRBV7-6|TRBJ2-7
ASSRARTGLYEQY
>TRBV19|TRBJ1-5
ASSIDPGNQPQH
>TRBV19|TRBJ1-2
ASRDRGRFYGYT
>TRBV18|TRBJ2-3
ASSPRTGAPRSDTQY
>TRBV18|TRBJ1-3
ASSPGQPDSGNTIY
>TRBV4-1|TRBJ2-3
ASSQDSLAGTDTQY
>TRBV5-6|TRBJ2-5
ASSLRDRPGLETQY
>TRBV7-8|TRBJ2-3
ASSPGGSGTDTQY
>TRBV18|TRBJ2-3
ASSPAGGGTDTQY
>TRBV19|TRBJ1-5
ASSTEGRVNQPQH
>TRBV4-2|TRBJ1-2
ASSQETGRYGYT
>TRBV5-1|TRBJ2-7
ASTDGRSYEQY
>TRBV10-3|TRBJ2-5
AISDAGVGETQY
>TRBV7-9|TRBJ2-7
ASSDRALGYEQY
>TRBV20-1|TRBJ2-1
SGRGQF
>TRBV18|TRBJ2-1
ASSPLPPSGYYNEQF
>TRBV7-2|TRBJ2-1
ASSLHGTGVNEQF
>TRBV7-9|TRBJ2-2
ASSLVISSTGELF
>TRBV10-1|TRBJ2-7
ASSDSRDRGTHEQY
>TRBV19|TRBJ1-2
ASSTTGGFANYGYT
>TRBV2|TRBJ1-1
ASSVGGEAF
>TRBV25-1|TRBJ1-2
ASSATNYGYT
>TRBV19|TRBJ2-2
ASSKLGTSHTGELF
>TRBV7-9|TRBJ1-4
ASSVTTGEKLF
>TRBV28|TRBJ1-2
ASSSGQPLGYGYT